The clone carrying this T cell receptor beta chain showed up just a few times. What it binds is unknown. Sample-barcoded 5' priming and a J-beta primer mix drove a second PCR of about 6 to 12 cycles. TCRdb reanalysed the 5' RACE reads using MiXCR and keeps one entry per CDR3 protein. The sample lists 1.5 million to 2 million distinct CDR3 sequences, 30% to 40% occurring once. The sample belongs to a study of blood T cells in healthy people across ages. V gave up 3 bases and J gave up 6 bases; unmatched junction bases: 5. Germline V gene sequence: CDR1 MNHEY, CDR2 SMNVEV (reference sequence). The CDR3 runs 16 residues. Overall study results and limits: A strong correlation was found between TCR beta diversity and the percentage of naive T cells. Any conclusive comparison of naive versus antigen-experienced cells was prevented by using unsorted PBMCs.

Sample: blood. The receptor's source is a young woman in good health. The chain links TRBV27 to TRBJ2-1; 13 bases map to TRBD2. DNA for the CDR3: TGTGCCAGCAGTTTGACTAGCGGGAGGATCCCCAATGAGCAGTTCTTC. Encoded protein: CASSLTSGRIPNEQFF.